The sequence of this T cell receptor (beta chain) was determined in a study of blood T cell repertoires in COVID-19. About the study: Spain, Italy and the United States supplied samples that represented acute and convalescent COVID-19. The analysed material was cDNA or gDNA that came from T cells, B-cell-depleted T cells, or PBMCs.

Only in-frame clones appear in the TCRdb table, and some are missing; sequencing was by immunoSEQ multiplex PCR. The table shows about 200,000 clones, with roughly 88% occurring only once. This CDR3 is 15 amino acids long. The germline V gene encodes CDR1 WNHNN and CDR2 SYGVQD (reference sequence). With V trimmed by 3 bases and J by 6 bases, 6 bases remained unmatched. Sequencing used peripheral blood. The receptor was derived from a man aged 45-60 years with COVID-19, enrolled during active disease. This chain connects TRBV10-1 to TRBJ2-1, with 9 bases aligning to TRBD1. The CDR3 loop reads CASSDGTGTSNEQFF. CDR3 sequence (DNA): TGCGCCAGCAGTGATGGGACAGGGACTTCCAATGAGCAGTTCTTC.